This note documents a single T cell receptor beta chain sequence. The antigen remains unidentified. Assay used: immunoSEQ multiplex PCR; TCRdb lists only in-frame clones, some missing. The sample includes about 33,000 clones, roughly 79% seen only once; the top ten take 4.4%. This specimen comes from a study of STAT5B mutations in CD4+ large granular lymphocyte leukemia. V dropped 8 bases and J dropped 2 bases, with 14 bases sitting between them. Germline CDR1 SQVTM, CDR2 ANQGSEA. There are 13 residues in the CDR3. Broader study findings: The CD4+ versus CD8+ T-LGLL clonality difference may reflect limited sample size.

Sequencing input: CD4+ T cells from blood buffy coats. The TCR was taken from a human donor in good health. The rearrangement uses TRBV29-1 and TRBJ2-3, with unresolved D. The CDR3 here is CSLQPMVTDTQYF. CDR3 sequence (DNA): TGCAGCTTACAGCCCATGGTCACAGATACGCAGTATTTT.